Listed below are T cell receptor beta chains from one sample, sequenced in a study of blood T cell repertoires in COVID-19. Sequencing used immunoSEQ multiplex PCR; TCRdb keeps in-frame clones, though not all of them. The repertoire includes 150,000 to 200,000 clones, roughly 79% of them detected once, and roughly a sixth sits in the top ten. The sequenced sample consisted of peripheral blood. All receptors derive from a man between 60 and 75 years old with active or convalescent COVID-19. The CDR3 runs from the conserved cysteine through the conserved F or W. The D gene is left open where the match is weak. Only some rows state a clone size, as once, few, many or a class for expanded clones.

d_call: .
v_call: TRBV5-6
j_call: TRBJ1-4
clone_size: .
cdr3_nt: TGTGCCAGCTCGCAGGGTAATGAAAAACTGTTTTTT
cdr3_aa: CASSQGNEKLFF

d_call: .
v_call: TRBV27
j_call: TRBJ1-5
clone_size: once
cdr3_nt: TGTGCCAGCAGCCTCGGAGGGGCTGAGGGTAGCAATCAGCCCCAGCATTTT
cdr3_aa: CASSLGGAEGSNQPQHF

d_call: TRBD2
v_call: TRBV5-1
j_call: TRBJ2-1
clone_size: .
cdr3_nt: TGCGCCAGCAGCTTGGCCAAGGCTAGCGGGGCGGCCGGTGAGCAGTTCTTC
cdr3_aa: CASSLAKASGAAGEQFF

d_call: .
v_call: TRBV21-1
j_call: TRBJ1-2
clone_size: .
cdr3_nt: TGTGCCACTTATTCCGGGACAGGGGACCTAGCTAACTATGGCTACACCTTC
cdr3_aa: CATYSGTGDLANYGYTF

d_call: .
v_call: TRBV30
j_call: TRBJ1-2
clone_size: .
cdr3_nt: TGTGCCTGGAGTGTACAGTACCTCCCTAACTATGGCTACACCTTC
cdr3_aa: CAWSVQYLPNYGYTF

d_call: TRBD1
v_call: TRBV14
j_call: TRBJ1-5
clone_size: .
cdr3_nt: TGTGCCAGCAGCCAGGGACAGTCGAATCAGCCCCAGCATTTT
cdr3_aa: CASSQGQSNQPQHF

d_call: TRBD2
v_call: TRBV28
j_call: TRBJ2-3
clone_size: .
cdr3_nt: TGTGCCAGCAGTTTATTTGGGACTAGCGGAGCTTCTAGCACAGATACGCAGTATTTT
cdr3_aa: CASSLFGTSGASSTDTQYF

d_call: .
v_call: TRBV12-3/TRBV12-4
j_call: TRBJ2-1
clone_size: .
cdr3_nt: TGTGCCAGCAGTTTTGAAGCGGTTGAGCAGTTCTTC
cdr3_aa: CASSFEAVEQFF

d_call: TRBD2
v_call: TRBV5-1
j_call: TRBJ2-7
clone_size: .
cdr3_nt: TGCGCCAGCAGCCATAGCGGGAGCCGAAACGAGCAGTACTTC
cdr3_aa: CASSHSGSRNEQYF

d_call: .
v_call: TRBV24-1
j_call: TRBJ2-1
clone_size: once
cdr3_nt: TGTGCCACCAGTGATTCCAGGGGTGGGACCTACAATGAGCAGTTCTTC
cdr3_aa: CATSDSRGGTYNEQFF

d_call: .
v_call: TRBV3-1/TRBV3-2
j_call: TRBJ1-6
clone_size: .
cdr3_nt: TGTGCCAGCAGCCCGTTCGGGTTGGGTGGCAATTCACCCCTCCACTTT
cdr3_aa: CASSPFGLGGNSPLHF

d_call: .
v_call: TRBV6-2/TRBV6-3
j_call: TRBJ2-1
clone_size: .
cdr3_nt: TGTGCCAGCAGTTGGTCACCCGGCAATGAGCAGTTCTTC
cdr3_aa: CASSWSPGNEQFF

d_call: .
v_call: TRBV7-3
j_call: TRBJ2-3
clone_size: .
cdr3_nt: TGTGCCAGCAGCTTACTCCGGAGCCCAGATACGCAGTATTTT
cdr3_aa: CASSLLRSPDTQYF

d_call: .
v_call: TRBV5-6
j_call: TRBJ1-3
clone_size: .
cdr3_nt: TGTGCCAGCAGCTTGGACAGCCTCTCTGGAAACACCATATATTTT
cdr3_aa: CASSLDSLSGNTIYF

d_call: TRBD1
v_call: TRBV5-1
j_call: TRBJ1-6
clone_size: .
cdr3_nt: TGCGCCAGCAGCCCGGAAACGACAGGGGGTCGATACTATAATTCACCCCTCCACTTT
cdr3_aa: CASSPETTGGRYYNSPLHF

d_call: .
v_call: TRBV20-1
j_call: TRBJ2-7
clone_size: .
cdr3_nt: TGCAGTGCCACCTACAGCTACGAGCAGTACTTC
cdr3_aa: CSATYSYEQYF

d_call: TRBD1
v_call: TRBV7-9
j_call: TRBJ2-7
clone_size: .
cdr3_nt: TGTGCCAGCAGATCCGACAGGGGGGAAAACGAGCAGTACTTC
cdr3_aa: CASRSDRGENEQYF

d_call: TRBD1
v_call: TRBV19
j_call: TRBJ2-7
clone_size: .
cdr3_nt: TGTGCCAGTACACCGACCAGGGGGCAAGAGCAGTACTTC
cdr3_aa: CASTPTRGQEQYF

d_call: TRBD1
v_call: TRBV4-1
j_call: TRBJ2-7
clone_size: .
cdr3_nt: TGCGCCAGCAGCCCTCGACAGGGTTTGGACGAGCAGTACTTC
cdr3_aa: CASSPRQGLDEQYF

d_call: TRBD2
v_call: TRBV3-1/TRBV3-2
j_call: TRBJ2-5
clone_size: .
cdr3_nt: TGTGCCAGCAGCCAAACGGGACTAGCGGGGGAAGAGACCCAGTACTTC
cdr3_aa: CASSQTGLAGEETQYF

d_call: TRBD1
v_call: TRBV5-1
j_call: TRBJ2-2
clone_size: .
cdr3_nt: TGCGCCAGCAGGGATGACAGGGTTGGGGAGCTGTTTTTT
cdr3_aa: CASRDDRVGELFF

d_call: .
v_call: TRBV27
j_call: TRBJ2-7
clone_size: .
cdr3_nt: TGTGCCAGCAGTTTAAAGAAGGGGGCCTACGAGCAGTACTTC
cdr3_aa: CASSLKKGAYEQYF

d_call: .
v_call: TRBV29-1
j_call: TRBJ2-1
clone_size: .
cdr3_nt: TGCAGCGCCGGGGTTGGCAGGAATGAGCAGTTCTTC
cdr3_aa: CSAGVGRNEQFF

d_call: TRBD1
v_call: TRBV4-2
j_call: TRBJ1-2
clone_size: .
cdr3_nt: TGTGCCAGCAGCCAAGACAGGGGGCTCGGCTACACCTTC
cdr3_aa: CASSQDRGLGYTF

d_call: TRBD1
v_call: TRBV6-4
j_call: TRBJ1-5
clone_size: .
cdr3_nt: TGTGCCAGCAGTGACTTTGTCACAGGGGGTAACCAGCCCCAGCATTTT
cdr3_aa: CASSDFVTGGNQPQHF

d_call: .
v_call: TRBV7-2
j_call: TRBJ2-5
clone_size: .
cdr3_nt: TGTGCCAGCAGCTTAGGGCGAACAAGAGGGACCCAGTACTTC
cdr3_aa: CASSLGRTRGTQYF

d_call: TRBD1
v_call: TRBV2
j_call: TRBJ1-1
clone_size: .
cdr3_nt: TGTGCCAGCAGACTACAGGGGCCCACTGAAGCTTTCTTT
cdr3_aa: CASRLQGPTEAFF

d_call: TRBD1
v_call: TRBV14
j_call: TRBJ2-6
clone_size: .
cdr3_nt: TGTGCCAGCAGCCACTATGGACAGGGAGGCTCTGGGGCCAACGTCCTGACTTTC
cdr3_aa: CASSHYGQGGSGANVLTF

d_call: .
v_call: TRBV2
j_call: TRBJ2-1
clone_size: .
cdr3_nt: TGTGCCAGCAGTCTCGGGGGCTACAATGAGCAGTTCTTC
cdr3_aa: CASSLGGYNEQFF

d_call: .
v_call: TRBV4-2
j_call: TRBJ1-5
clone_size: .
cdr3_nt: TGTGCCAGCAGCCGGGCAGGAAGCAATCAGCCCCAGCATTTT
cdr3_aa: CASSRAGSNQPQHF

d_call: TRBD2
v_call: TRBV5-5
j_call: TRBJ2-1
clone_size: .
cdr3_nt: TGTGCCAGCAGCTTGGAGGGACTAGCACTCAATGAGCAGTTCTTC
cdr3_aa: CASSLEGLALNEQFF

d_call: TRBD1
v_call: TRBV19
j_call: TRBJ2-7
clone_size: .
cdr3_nt: TGTGCCAGTAGCAACTCCGACGGGACAGGGGTAGGAGAGCAGTACTTC
cdr3_aa: CASSNSDGTGVGEQYF

d_call: .
v_call: TRBV6-1
j_call: TRBJ1-2
clone_size: .
cdr3_nt: TGTGCCAGCAGTGAATTAAGGGGTATCGACGGCTACACCTTC
cdr3_aa: CASSELRGIDGYTF

d_call: TRBD2
v_call: TRBV6-5
j_call: TRBJ2-5
clone_size: .
cdr3_nt: TGTGCCAGCGGTAGCGGGAGGGACGGAGAGACCCAGTACTTC
cdr3_aa: CASGSGRDGETQYF

d_call: TRBD1
v_call: TRBV28
j_call: TRBJ1-2
clone_size: .
cdr3_nt: TGTGCCAGCAGTTTAGGTGGACAGGGCCATGGCTACACCTTC
cdr3_aa: CASSLGGQGHGYTF

d_call: .
v_call: TRBV5-5
j_call: TRBJ2-7
clone_size: few
cdr3_nt: TGTGCCAGCAGCCATACAGGGATCGACGAGCAGTACTTC
cdr3_aa: CASSHTGIDEQYF

d_call: TRBD2
v_call: TRBV27
j_call: TRBJ2-7
clone_size: .
cdr3_nt: TGTGCCAGCAGCCGGAGCGGGAGTGGTTCGGGCGAGCAGTACTTC
cdr3_aa: CASSRSGSGSGEQYF

d_call: .
v_call: TRBV6-5
j_call: TRBJ1-1
clone_size: .
cdr3_nt: TGTGCCAGCAGTCGGGACATCCTGAACACTGAAGCTTTCTTT
cdr3_aa: CASSRDILNTEAFF

d_call: .
v_call: TRBV15
j_call: TRBJ2-7
clone_size: .
cdr3_nt: TGTGCCACCAGCAGAGATCGGAGGGCAGGCGAGGAGTACTTC
cdr3_aa: CATSRDRRAGEEYF

d_call: TRBD2
v_call: TRBV5-1
j_call: TRBJ2-7
clone_size: .
cdr3_nt: TGCGCCAGCAGCCCCGATGGGACTACCTACGAGCAGTACTTC
cdr3_aa: CASSPDGTTYEQYF

d_call: .
v_call: TRBV27
j_call: TRBJ1-5
clone_size: .
cdr3_nt: TGTGCCAGCAGTTCCTTACAGGGTCTAAGCAATCAGCCCCAGCATTTT
cdr3_aa: CASSSLQGLSNQPQHF

d_call: .
v_call: TRBV28
j_call: TRBJ1-2
clone_size: .
cdr3_nt: TGTGCCAGCAGTTCCCTACCCTCAACGCGGGGGGGCTACACCTTC
cdr3_aa: CASSSLPSTRGGYTF

d_call: TRBD2
v_call: TRBV7-8
j_call: TRBJ2-1
clone_size: .
cdr3_nt: TGTGCCAGCAGCTTAGTGGGAGCGGGAGTCTCCTACAATGAGCAGTTCTTC
cdr3_aa: CASSLVGAGVSYNEQFF

d_call: .
v_call: TRBV19
j_call: TRBJ1-1
clone_size: .
cdr3_nt: TGTGCCAGTACTACACAGGGAGTGCATACTGAAGCTTTCTTT
cdr3_aa: CASTTQGVHTEAFF

d_call: .
v_call: TRBV14
j_call: TRBJ2-7
clone_size: .
cdr3_nt: TGTGCCAGCAGCCAATTGGACGGGAGCTCCTACGAGCAGTACTTC
cdr3_aa: CASSQLDGSSYEQYF

d_call: .
v_call: TRBV5-4
j_call: TRBJ2-6
clone_size: few
cdr3_nt: TGTGCCAGCAGTTCCGGTGGACACGGCTCTGGGGCCAACGTCCTGACTTTC
cdr3_aa: CASSSGGHGSGANVLTF

d_call: .
v_call: TRBV24-1
j_call: TRBJ2-3
clone_size: few
cdr3_nt: TGTGCCACCGGGGGGGCCACAGATACGCAGTATTTT
cdr3_aa: CATGGATDTQYF

d_call: TRBD2
v_call: TRBV6-6
j_call: TRBJ2-5
clone_size: .
cdr3_nt: TGTGCCAGCAGTTCCACTTCTAGCGGGAGTCGGGAGACCCAGTACTTC
cdr3_aa: CASSSTSSGSRETQYF

d_call: .
v_call: TRBV11-3
j_call: TRBJ1-4
clone_size: .
cdr3_nt: TGTGCCAGCAGCTTAGACGGGGGGTCTAATGAAAAACTGTTTTTT
cdr3_aa: CASSLDGGSNEKLFF

d_call: TRBD1
v_call: TRBV9
j_call: TRBJ2-5
clone_size: once
cdr3_nt: TGTGCCAGCAGCGTCACAGGGGGGCAAGAGACCCAGTACTTC
cdr3_aa: CASSVTGGQETQYF

d_call: .
v_call: TRBV2
j_call: TRBJ1-3
clone_size: .
cdr3_nt: TGTGCCAGCAGGTCAGGGCCTGGAAACACCATATATTTT
cdr3_aa: CASRSGPGNTIYF

d_call: .
v_call: TRBV6-6
j_call: TRBJ2-1
clone_size: .
cdr3_nt: TGTGCCAGCAGTTACCCTAGTGAGAAGTTCTTC
cdr3_aa: CASSYPSEKFF

d_call: TRBD1
v_call: TRBV6-5
j_call: TRBJ2-1
clone_size: .
cdr3_nt: TGTGCCAGCAGTTACTCCCGGACAGGGGGAAATGAGCAGTTCTTC
cdr3_aa: CASSYSRTGGNEQFF

d_call: .
v_call: TRBV28
j_call: TRBJ1-1
clone_size: .
cdr3_nt: TGTGCCAGCGGGGCGCTTGGGGCTGAAGCTTTCTTT
cdr3_aa: CASGALGAEAFF

d_call: TRBD2
v_call: TRBV5-1
j_call: TRBJ2-7
clone_size: .
cdr3_nt: TGCGCCAGCAGCTCCTCGTGGACTAGCGGTTCCTACGAGCAGTACTTC
cdr3_aa: CASSSSWTSGSYEQYF

d_call: TRBD2
v_call: TRBV29-1
j_call: TRBJ2-7
clone_size: .
cdr3_nt: TGCAGCGTTGAAGTCCCTAGCGGAGGCTCCTACGAGCAGTACTTC
cdr3_aa: CSVEVPSGGSYEQYF

d_call: TRBD1
v_call: TRBV6-5
j_call: TRBJ1-6
clone_size: once
cdr3_nt: TGTGCCAGCAGCACCGGGCAGGGGGCTCCACCCCTCCACTTT
cdr3_aa: CASSTGQGAPPLHF

d_call: .
v_call: TRBV14
j_call: TRBJ1-2
clone_size: .
cdr3_nt: TGTGCCAGCAGCCAAGAAACAGGGTGGTTATATGGCTACACCTTC
cdr3_aa: CASSQETGWLYGYTF